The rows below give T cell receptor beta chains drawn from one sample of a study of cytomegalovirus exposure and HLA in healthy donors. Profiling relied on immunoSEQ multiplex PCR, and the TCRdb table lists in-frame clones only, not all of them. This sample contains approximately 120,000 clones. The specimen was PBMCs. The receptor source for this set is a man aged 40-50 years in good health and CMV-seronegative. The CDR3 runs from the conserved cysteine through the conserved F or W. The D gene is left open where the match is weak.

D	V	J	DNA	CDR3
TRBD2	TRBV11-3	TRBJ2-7	TGTGCCAGCAGCAATCCCAGGGGGGCTAGCGGGAGCGTTTTCGGCTACGAGCAGTACTTC	CASSNPRGASGSVFGYEQYF
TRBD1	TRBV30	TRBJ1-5	TGTGCCTTGGGAGACAGGGGAAATCAGCCCCAGCATTTT	CALGDRGNQPQHF
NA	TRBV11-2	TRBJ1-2	TGTGCCAGCAGCGAACTAAGGTCCGTCATTGGTAACTATGGCTACACCTTC	CASSELRSVIGNYGYTF
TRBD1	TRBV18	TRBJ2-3	TGTGCCAGCTCACCCGATCCCCCACAGGGGCTGTATTTT	CASSPDPPQGLYF
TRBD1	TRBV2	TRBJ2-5	TGTGCCAGCAAAAGGGACAGGGTAGGAGAGACCCAGTACTTC	CASKRDRVGETQYF
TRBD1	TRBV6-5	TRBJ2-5	TGTGCCAGCAGAAGGACCGGGACAGCGAAAGAGACCCAGTACTTC	CASRRTGTAKETQYF
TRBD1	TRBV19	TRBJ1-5	TGTGCCAGTAGTCAAACAGGGGTTCAGCAGCCCCAGCATTTT	CASSQTGVQQPQHF
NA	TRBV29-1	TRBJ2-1	TGCAGCGTTGAAGCTCGGTCAGGGAATGAGCAGTTCTTC	CSVEARSGNEQFF
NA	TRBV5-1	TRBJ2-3	TGCGCCAGCAGCCCGACGAGCGGCACAGATACGCAGTATTTT	CASSPTSGTDTQYF
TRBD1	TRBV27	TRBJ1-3	TGTGCCAGCAGTCTAAGACAGGGATTAAACCTATATTTT	CASSLRQGLNLYF
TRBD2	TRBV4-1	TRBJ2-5	TGCGCCAGCAGCCGCCGCCGGGGCGCGGGAGATTTGGAGACCCAGTACTTC	CASSRRRGAGDLETQYF
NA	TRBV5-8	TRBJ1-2	TGTGCCAGCAGCTTGGAGAGCCACAGGGCGAACTATGGCTACACCTTC	CASSLESHRANYGYTF
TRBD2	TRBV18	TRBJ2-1	TGTGCCAGCTCACCGGGGACTAGCGGGAGTGATGAGCAGTTCTTC	CASSPGTSGSDEQFF
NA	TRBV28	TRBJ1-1	TGTGCCAGCAGTTCCCCAGGGGATATGAACACTGAAGCTTTCTTT	CASSSPGDMNTEAFF
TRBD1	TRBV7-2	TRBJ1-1	TGTGCCAGCAGCTTAGCGACGGCAGGGGGCGCAGCTTTCTTT	CASSLATAGGAAFF
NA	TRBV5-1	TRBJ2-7	TGCGCCAGCAGCCCGGGTAGTCAGTCCACCTACGAGCAGTACTTC	CASSPGSQSTYEQYF
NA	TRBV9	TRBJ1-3	TGTGCCAGCAGCGTAGGGCGGGCCGGAAACACCATATATTTT	CASSVGRAGNTIYF
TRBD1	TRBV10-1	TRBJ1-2	TGCGCCAGCAGTGAGTCGAAGGGACAGAGGACGGGCTACACCTTC	CASSESKGQRTGYTF
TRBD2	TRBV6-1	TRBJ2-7	TGTGCCAGCAGGGGACTAGCGGGCGTTTCCTACGAGCAGTACTTC	CASRGLAGVSYEQYF
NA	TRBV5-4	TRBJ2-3	TGTGCCAGCAGCTTGGTAGGAGGAGATACGCAGTATTTT	CASSLVGGDTQYF